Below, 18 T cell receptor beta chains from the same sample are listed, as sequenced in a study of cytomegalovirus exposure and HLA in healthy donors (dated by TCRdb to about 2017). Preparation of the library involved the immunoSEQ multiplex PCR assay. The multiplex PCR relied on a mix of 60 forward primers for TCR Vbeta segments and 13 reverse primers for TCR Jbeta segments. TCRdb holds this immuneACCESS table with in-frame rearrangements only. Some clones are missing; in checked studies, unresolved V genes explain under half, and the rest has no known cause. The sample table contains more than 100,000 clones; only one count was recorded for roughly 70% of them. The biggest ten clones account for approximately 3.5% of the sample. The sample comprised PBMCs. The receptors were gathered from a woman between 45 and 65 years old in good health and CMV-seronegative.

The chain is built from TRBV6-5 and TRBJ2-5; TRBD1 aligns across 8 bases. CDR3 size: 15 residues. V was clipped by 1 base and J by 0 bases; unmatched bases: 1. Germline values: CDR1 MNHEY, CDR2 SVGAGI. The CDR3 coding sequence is TGTGCCAGCAGTTACTACAGGGGGGACCAAGAGACCCAGTACTTC. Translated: CASSYYRGDQETQYF.

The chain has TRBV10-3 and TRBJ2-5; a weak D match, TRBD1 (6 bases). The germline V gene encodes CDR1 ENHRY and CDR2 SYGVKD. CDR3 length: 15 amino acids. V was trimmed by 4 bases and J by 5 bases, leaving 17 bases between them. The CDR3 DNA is TGTGCCATCAGTGGACGACAGGATAAGGTGGAGACCCAGTACTTC. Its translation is CAISGRQDKVETQYF.

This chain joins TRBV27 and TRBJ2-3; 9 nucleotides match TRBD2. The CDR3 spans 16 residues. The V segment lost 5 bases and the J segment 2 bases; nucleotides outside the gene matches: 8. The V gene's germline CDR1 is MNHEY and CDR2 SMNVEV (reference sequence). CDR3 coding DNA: TGTGCCAGCAGTCCCAATAGCGGGGGCCCCACAGATACGCAGTATTTT. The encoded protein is CASSPNSGGPTDTQYF.

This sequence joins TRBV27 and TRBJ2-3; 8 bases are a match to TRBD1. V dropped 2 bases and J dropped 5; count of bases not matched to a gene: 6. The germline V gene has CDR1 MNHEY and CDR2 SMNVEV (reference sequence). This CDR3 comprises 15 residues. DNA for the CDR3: TGTGCCAGCAGTTTAAACAGGGGGTTTCGAGATACGCAGTATTTT. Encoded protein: CASSLNRGFRDTQYF.

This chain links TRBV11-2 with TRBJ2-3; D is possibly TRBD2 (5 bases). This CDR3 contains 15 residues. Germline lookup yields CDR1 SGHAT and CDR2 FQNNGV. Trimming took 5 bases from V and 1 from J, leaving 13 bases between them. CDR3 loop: CASSPLGSGTDTQYF. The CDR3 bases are TGTGCCAGCAGCCCCCTTGGTAGCGGCACAGATACGCAGTATTTT.

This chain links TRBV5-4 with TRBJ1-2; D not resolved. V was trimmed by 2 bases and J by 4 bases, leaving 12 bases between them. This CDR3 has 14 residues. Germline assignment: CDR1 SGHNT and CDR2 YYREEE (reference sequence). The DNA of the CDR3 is TGTGCCAGCAGCTTAAGCGGGCAGCTCTATGGCTACACCTTC. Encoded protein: CASSLSGQLYGYTF.

The DNA for the CDR3 is TGTGCCAGCAGCTTAGCGGGGTGGGCTAGCGGGCACACAGATACGCAGTATTTT. This gives the protein CASSLAGWASGHTDTQYF. The chain is built from TRBV7-2 and TRBJ2-3, with 8 bases matching TRBD2. Trimming at V came to 0 bases and at J to 2 bases, leaving 10 bases not matched to a gene. The CDR3 sequence is 18 residues long. From germline, CDR1 is SGHTA and CDR2 FQGNSA.

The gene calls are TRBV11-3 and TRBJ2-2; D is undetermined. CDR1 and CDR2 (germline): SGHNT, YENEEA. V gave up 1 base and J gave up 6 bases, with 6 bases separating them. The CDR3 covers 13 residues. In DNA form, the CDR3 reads TGTGCCAGCAGCTTAGTAGTGCCCGGGGAGCTGTTTTTT. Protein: CASSLVVPGELFF.

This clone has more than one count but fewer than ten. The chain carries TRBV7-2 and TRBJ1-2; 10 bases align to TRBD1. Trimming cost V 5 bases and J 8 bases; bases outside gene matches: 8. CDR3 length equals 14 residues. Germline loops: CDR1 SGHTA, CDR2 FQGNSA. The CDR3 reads CASSPGQGVWGYTF. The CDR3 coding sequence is TGTGCCAGCAGCCCCGGACAGGGGGTGTGGGGCTACACCTTC.

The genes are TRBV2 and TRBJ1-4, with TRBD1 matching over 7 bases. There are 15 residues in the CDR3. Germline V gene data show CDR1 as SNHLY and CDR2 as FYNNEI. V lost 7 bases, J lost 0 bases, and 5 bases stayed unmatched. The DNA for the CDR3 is TGTGCCAGCAACAGGGGAAGGCCAACTAATGAAAAACTGTTTTTT. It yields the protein CASNRGRPTNEKLFF. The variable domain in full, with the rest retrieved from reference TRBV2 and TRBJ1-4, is EPEVTQTPSHQVTQMGQEVILRCVPISNHLYFYWYRQILGQKVEFLVSFYNNEISEKSEIFDDQFSVERPDGSNFTLKIRSTKLEDSAMYFCASNRGRPTNEKLFFGSGTQLSVL.

The CDR3 sequence: CASSSGLGRNTQYF. CDR3 nucleotides: TGTGCCAGCAGCTCGGGACTAGGGAGGAATACGCAGTATTTT. The chain links TRBV5-4 to TRBJ2-3; TRBD2 matches 8 bases. V lost 3 bases to trimming and J lost 7 bases; unmatched junction nucleotides: 7. CDR3 length equals 14 residues. Germline loops: CDR1 SGHNT, CDR2 YYREEE (reference sequence).

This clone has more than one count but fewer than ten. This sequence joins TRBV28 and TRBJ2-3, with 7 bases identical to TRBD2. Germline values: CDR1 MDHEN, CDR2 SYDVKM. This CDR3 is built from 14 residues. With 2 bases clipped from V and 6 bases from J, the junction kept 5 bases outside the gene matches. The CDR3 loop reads CASSLGGRADTQYF. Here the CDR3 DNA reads TGTGCCAGCAGTTTAGGGGGGAGGGCCGATACGCAGTATTTT.

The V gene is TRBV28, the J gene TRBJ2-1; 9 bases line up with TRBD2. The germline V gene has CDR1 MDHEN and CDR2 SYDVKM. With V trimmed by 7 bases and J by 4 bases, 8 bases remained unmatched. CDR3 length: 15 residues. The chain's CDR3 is CASNGGGRGYNEQFF. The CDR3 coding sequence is TGTGCCAGCAATGGTGGCGGGAGGGGGTACAATGAGCAGTTCTTC.

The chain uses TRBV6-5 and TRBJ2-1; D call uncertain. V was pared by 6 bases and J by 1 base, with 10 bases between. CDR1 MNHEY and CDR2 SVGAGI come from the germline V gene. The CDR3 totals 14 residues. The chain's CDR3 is CASRQTNSYNEQFF. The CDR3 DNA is TGTGCCAGCAGACAGACCAATTCCTACAATGAGCAGTTCTTC.

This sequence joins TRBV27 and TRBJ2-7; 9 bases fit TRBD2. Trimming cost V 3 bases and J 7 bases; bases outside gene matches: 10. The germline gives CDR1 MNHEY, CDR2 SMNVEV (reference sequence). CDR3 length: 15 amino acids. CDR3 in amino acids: CASSFPGLASKEQYF. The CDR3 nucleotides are TGTGCCAGCAGTTTTCCGGGACTAGCATCGAAGGAGCAGTACTTC.

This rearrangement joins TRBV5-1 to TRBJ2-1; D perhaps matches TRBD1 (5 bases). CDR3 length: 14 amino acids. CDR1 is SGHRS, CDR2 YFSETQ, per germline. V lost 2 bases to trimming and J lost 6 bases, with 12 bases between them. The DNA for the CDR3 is TGCGCCAGCAGCTTTTCAGGGCAGACCAATGAGCAGTTCTTC. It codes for CASSFSGQTNEQFF.

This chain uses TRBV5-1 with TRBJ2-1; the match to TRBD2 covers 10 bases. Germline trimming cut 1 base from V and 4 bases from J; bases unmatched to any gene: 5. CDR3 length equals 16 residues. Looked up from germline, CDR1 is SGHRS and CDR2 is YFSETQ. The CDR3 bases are TGCGCCAGCAGCTTGTTAGCTAGCGGGAGATACAATGAGCAGTTCTTC. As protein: CASSLLASGRYNEQFF. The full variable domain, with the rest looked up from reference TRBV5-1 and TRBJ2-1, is KAGVTQTPRYLIKTRGQQVTLSCSPISGHRSVSWYQQTPGQGLQFLFEYFSETQRNKGNFPGRFSGRQFSNSRSEMNVSTLELGDSALYLCASSLLASGRYNEQFFGPGTRLTVL.

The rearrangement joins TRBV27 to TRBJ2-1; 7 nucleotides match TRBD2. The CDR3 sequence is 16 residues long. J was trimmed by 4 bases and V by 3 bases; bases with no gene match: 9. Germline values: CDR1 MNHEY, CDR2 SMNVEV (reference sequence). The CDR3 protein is CASSFSTGGSYNEQFF. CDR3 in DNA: TGTGCCAGCAGTTTCTCTACGGGGGGATCTTACAATGAGCAGTTCTTC.